This T cell receptor beta chain is drawn from a study of cytomegalovirus exposure and HLA in healthy donors. The junction had 5 bases not matched to a gene; V was cut back by 2 bases and J by 4 bases. This CDR3 has 14 residues. Germline values: CDR1 SGHNT, CDR2 YYREEE (reference sequence). Whereas donors were nominally healthy upon sampling, unrecorded immune exposures were probable. The primer mix had 60 Vbeta and 13 Jbeta primers. Clones were sequenced by immunoSEQ multiplex PCR, and TCRdb holds only the in-frame ones, with some missing. The listing records about 200,000 clones. The chain carries TRBV5-4 and TRBJ2-7; 8 bases map to TRBD1. This clonotype originated in a man younger than 40 in good health and CMV-seronegative. Sequences were obtained from PBMCs. Written as DNA, the CDR3 is TGTGCCAGCAGCTTTCAGGGGGCGCGGTACGAGCAGTACTTC. Its translation is CASSFQGARYEQYF. Full variable domain (outside the CDR3, taken from reference TRBV5-4 and TRBJ2-7): ETGVTQSPTHLIKTRGQQVTLRCSSQSGHNTVSWYQQALGQGPQFIFQYYREEENGRGNFPPRFSGLQFPNYSSELNVNALELDDSALYLCASSFQGARYEQYFGPGTRLTVT.